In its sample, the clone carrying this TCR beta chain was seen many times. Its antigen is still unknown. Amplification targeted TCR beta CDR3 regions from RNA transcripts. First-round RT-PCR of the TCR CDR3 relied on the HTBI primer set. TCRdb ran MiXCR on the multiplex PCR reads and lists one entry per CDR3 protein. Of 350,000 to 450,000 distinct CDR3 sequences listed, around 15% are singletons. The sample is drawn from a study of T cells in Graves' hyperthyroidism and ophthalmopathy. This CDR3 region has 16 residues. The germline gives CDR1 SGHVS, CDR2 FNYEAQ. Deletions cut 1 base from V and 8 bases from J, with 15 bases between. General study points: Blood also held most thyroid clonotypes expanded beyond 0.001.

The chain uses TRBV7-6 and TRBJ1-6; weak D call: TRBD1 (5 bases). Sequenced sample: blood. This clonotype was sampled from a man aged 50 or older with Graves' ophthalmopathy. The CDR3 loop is CASSLGPWSGYSPLHF. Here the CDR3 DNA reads TGTGCCAGCAGCTTAGGGCCGTGGTCAGGGTATTCACCCCTCCACTTT.